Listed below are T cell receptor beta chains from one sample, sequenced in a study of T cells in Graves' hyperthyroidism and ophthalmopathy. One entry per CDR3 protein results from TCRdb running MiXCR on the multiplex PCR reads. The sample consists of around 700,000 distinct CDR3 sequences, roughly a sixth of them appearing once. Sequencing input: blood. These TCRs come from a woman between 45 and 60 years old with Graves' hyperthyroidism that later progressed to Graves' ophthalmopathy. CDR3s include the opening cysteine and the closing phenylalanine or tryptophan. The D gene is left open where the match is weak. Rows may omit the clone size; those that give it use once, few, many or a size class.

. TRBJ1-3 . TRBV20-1 TGCAGTGCTAGTCTACCGGGGGGGGCTGGAAACACCATATATTTT CSASLPGGAGNTIYF
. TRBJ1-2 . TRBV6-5 TGTGCCAGCAGTTACTCGAACGTCCGAGGCTATGGCTACACCTTC CASSYSNVRGYGYTF
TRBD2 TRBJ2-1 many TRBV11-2 TGTGCCAGCAGCTTGGGACTAGGATACAATGAGCAGTTCTTC CASSLGLGYNEQFF
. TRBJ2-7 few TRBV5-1 TGCGCCAGCAGCGGCGGGACAATTGTGAACGAGCAGTACTTC CASSGGTIVNEQYF
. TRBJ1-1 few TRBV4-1 TGCGCCAGCAGCCACAAGGACAGCAACACTGAAGCTTTCTTT CASSHKDSNTEAFF
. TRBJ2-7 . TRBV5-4 TGTGCCAGCAGCCTGGGGGACAACTCCTACGAGCAGTACTTC CASSLGDNSYEQYF
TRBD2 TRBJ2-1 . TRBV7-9 TGTGCCAGCAGCTTCGCGGGGGGACGGGACAATGAGCAGTTCTTC CASSFAGGRDNEQFF
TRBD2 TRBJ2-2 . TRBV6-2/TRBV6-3 TGTGCCAGCCTCACGATAGCGGGGGTCGCGAACACCGGGGAGCTGTTTTTT CASLTIAGVANTGELFF
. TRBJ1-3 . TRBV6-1 TGTGCCAGCAAGACAGGACGGACCTCTGGAAACACCATATATTTT CASKTGRTSGNTIYF
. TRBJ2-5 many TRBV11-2 TGTGCCAGCAGCAAATGGGATGAAGAGACCCAGTACTTC CASSKWDEETQYF
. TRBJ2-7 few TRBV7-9 TGTGCCAGCAGCTCACGACATGACTACGAGCAGTACTTC CASSSRHDYEQYF
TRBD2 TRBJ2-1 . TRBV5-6 TGTGCCAGCAGTTCCACTAGCGGCTACTCCTACAATGAGCAGTTCTTC CASSSTSGYSYNEQFF
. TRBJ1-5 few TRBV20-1 TGCAGTGCTAGAATCGGTCAGGGTAGCAATCAGCCCCAGCATTTT CSARIGQGSNQPQHF
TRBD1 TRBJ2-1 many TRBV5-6 TGTGCCAGACCTACAGATAGGGACAGGGTCTACAATGAGCAGTTCTTC CARPTDRDRVYNEQFF
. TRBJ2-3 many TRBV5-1 TGCGCCAGCAGCTTGAGTATGGGTGGCACAGATACGCAGTATTTT CASSLSMGGTDTQYF
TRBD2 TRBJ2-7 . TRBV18 TGTGCCAGCTCACTCAACAAGTTACGGGAGGGGCAGTACTTC CASSLNKLREGQYF
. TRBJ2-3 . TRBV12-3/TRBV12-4 TGTACCAGCAACCCAGAAGGGTTTTCATTCGAGACGCAGTATTTT CTSNPEGFSFETQYF
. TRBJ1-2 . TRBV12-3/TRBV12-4 TGTGCCAGCAGTTTAGGGGTGGTCTCCTATGGCTACACCTTC CASSLGVVSYGYTF
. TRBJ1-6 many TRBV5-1 TGCGCCACCGCGCTCAACGAACAGGGTGTCGGTTCACCCCTCCACTTT CATALNEQGVGSPLHF
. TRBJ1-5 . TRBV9 TGTGCCAGCAGCGTAGGAGAGGGGAGCAATCAGCCCCAGCATTTT CASSVGEGSNQPQHF
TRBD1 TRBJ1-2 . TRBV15 TGTGCCACCAGCAGGCCCGGACAGGGGGATGGCTACACCTTC CATSRPGQGDGYTF